This TCR beta chain is from a study of monozygotic twins with inflammatory bowel disease (dated by TCRdb to the late 2010s). About the investigation overall: A total of some 28 monozygotic twin pairs were included in the full study, comprising nine German pairs (four IBD-concordant, five IBD-discordant) and 19 IBD-discordant Danish pairs. Each individual had, on average, about 151 000 unique TCRalpha sequences and 181 000 unique TCRbeta sequences available for analysis. Disease-associated traits were sought mainly through comparisons between IBD patients and their genetically identical healthy co-twins within discordant pairs. Study-wide conclusions, independent of this receptor: No single strong signal or clonotype linked to IBD turned up in the results, so the idea that one exists was not supported. Repertoire similarity did not differ between concordant and discordant twins, which could be due to limited statistical power. Because patients were on differing immunosuppressive treatments, the repertoires may have picked up extra background noise and inter-individual variability. Fewer clonotypes were shared with other individuals by IBD patients than by healthy twins, most markedly in patients showing signs of disease activity. TCRbeta repertoire diversity, by inverse Simpson index, was decreased in IBD patients compared with their healthy co-twins. Different T cell subtypes could not be distinguished in the analysis.

From a lookup of the germline V gene, CDR1 and CDR2 are SGDLS and YYNGEE. The CDR3 runs 12 residues from the cysteine to the phenylalanine. No DNA is recorded. From each donor, an approximately 2.5 ml peripheral blood sample was collected into PAXgene tubes and stored at -80 degrees C. Without T cell sorting, total RNA was isolated from whole blood using the PAXgene blood miRNA kit on an automated QIAcube. Peripheral blood from monozygotic twin pairs, either concordant or discordant for inflammatory bowel disease, underwent deep TCRalpha and TCRbeta repertoire profiling that used unique molecular barcoding. Smoking habits were recorded for all twin pairs, and individuals were classified as current, former or never smokers. The library was produced with 5' RACE. For each TCR library, 3,500 to 4,000 ng of total RNA was used. For each sample, cDNA synthesis with SMARTScribe reverse transcriptase was split into eight separate reactions. Unique molecular identifiers containing a 6-nucleotide sample barcode were introduced through template switching during cDNA synthesis. TCRalpha and TCRbeta cDNA was amplified in two nested PCRs of roughly 17 and 9 cycles, and bead purification was carried out after each PCR. Before amplification, the cDNA was treated with uracil DNA-glycosylase and purified using the QIAquick PCR purification kit. The second PCR added Illumina TruSeq-compatible adapters along with sample-specific barcodes. TapeStation and Qubit were used to check library quality and concentration, and approximately 5.5 ng of each library went into the pool. Sequencing of pooled libraries was carried out on an Illumina HiSeq2500 single-index Rapid Run using 2 x 100 bp reads and custom sequencing primers. On the study's bioinformatics: MiGEC version 1.2.6 was used for UMI-based consensus assembly, which corrected PCR and sequencing errors. V(D)J alignment, clonotype assembly and CDR3 extraction were performed with MiXCR version 2.1.1. To normalise gene usage, clonotype sharing and MAIT/NKT TCR abundance, the analysis used the top 1000, 10 000 and 20 000 clonotypes per sample. Diversity was computed as the inverse Simpson index with the vegan R package after downsampling to 27 000 UMIs. Paired Mann-Whitney U tests were applied to discordant twin pairs, with Benjamini-Hochberg correction for multiple testing. Reads reprocessed by TCRdb are summarized as one entry per CDR3 protein sequence, and DNA is absent. In this record, the V and J calls reflect TCRdb's handling and not the investigators' own analysis. The sample's records list 400,000 to 500,000 distinct CDR3 sequences. Of the sample, 2.4% is held by the ten largest clones.

Concerning this clonotype itself: Its antigen remains undetermined.

This receptor was obtained from a human donor with ulcerative colitis or Crohn's disease, or a healthy co-twin of an affected twin (not recorded which). The chain is made from TRBV9 and TRBJ2-1. The sequencing input was blood. CDR3 protein: CASSVTYNEQFF.